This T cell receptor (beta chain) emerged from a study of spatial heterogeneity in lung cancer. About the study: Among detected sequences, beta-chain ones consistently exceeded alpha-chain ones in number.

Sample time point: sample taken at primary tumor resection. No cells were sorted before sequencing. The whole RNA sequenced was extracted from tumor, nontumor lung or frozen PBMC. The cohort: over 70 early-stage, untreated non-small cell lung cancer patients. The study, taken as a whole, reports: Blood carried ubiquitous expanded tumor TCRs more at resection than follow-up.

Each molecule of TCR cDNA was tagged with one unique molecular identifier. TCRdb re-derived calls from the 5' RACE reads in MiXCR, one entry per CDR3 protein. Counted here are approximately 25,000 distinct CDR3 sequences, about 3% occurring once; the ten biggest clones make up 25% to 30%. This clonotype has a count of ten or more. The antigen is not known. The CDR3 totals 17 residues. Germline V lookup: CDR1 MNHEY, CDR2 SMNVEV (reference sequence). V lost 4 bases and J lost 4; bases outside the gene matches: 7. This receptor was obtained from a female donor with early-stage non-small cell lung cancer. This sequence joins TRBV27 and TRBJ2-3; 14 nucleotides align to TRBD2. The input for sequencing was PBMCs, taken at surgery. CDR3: CASSSYGLAGGSDTQYF. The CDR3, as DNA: TGTGCCAGCAGTTCCTACGGACTAGCGGGAGGATCAGATACGCAGTATTTT.